These T cell receptor beta chains were read from a single sample in a study of blood T cell repertoires in COVID-19. Clones were sequenced by immunoSEQ multiplex PCR, and TCRdb holds only the in-frame ones, with some missing. The sample has some 140,000 clones, almost 85% seen once. The specimen was PBMCs or T cells enriched from blood (not recorded which). Every receptor here comes from a middle-aged man with acute COVID-19. Each CDR3 is given with its conserved first and last residue. The order of the fields is D gene, V gene, clone size, J gene, CDR3 length, CDR3 protein, CDR3 DNA. A D gene is named only where the DNA matches it firmly. Size values are once, few and many counts, or a class for expanded clones, and some rows have none.

TRBD2,TRBV7-9,.,TRBJ2-2,19,CASSSTGLAGGPGTGELFF,TGTGCCAGCAGCTCGACCGGACTAGCGGGAGGGCCGGGCACCGGGGAGCTGTTTTTT
.,TRBV5-4,few,TRBJ1-2,13,CASSPSTRYGYTF,TGTGCCAGCAGCCCCTCCACTAGGTATGGCTACACCTTC
.,TRBV7-2,once,TRBJ1-2,15,CASSTDSNSNYGYTF,TGTGCCAGCAGCACAGACAGCAACTCTAACTATGGCTACACCTTC
TRBD2,TRBV4-3,.,TRBJ2-3,16,CASRDTSGGAGDTQYF,TGCGCCAGCAGGGACACTAGCGGGGGGGCCGGAGATACGCAGTATTTT
TRBD1,TRBV3-1/TRBV3-2,.,TRBJ1-2,16,CASSQDGTGIAYGYTF,TGTGCCAGCAGCCAAGATGGGACAGGGATTGCCTATGGCTACACCTTC
TRBD2,TRBV4-2,.,TRBJ2-3,16,CASSPVAGRSTDTQYF,TGTGCCAGCAGCCCTGTAGCGGGGCGGTCCACAGATACGCAGTATTTT
.,TRBV27,few,TRBJ2-1,13,CASSLSVQYEQFF,TGTGCCAGCAGTTTATCGGTACAATATGAGCAGTTCTTC
TRBD1,TRBV29-1,few,TRBJ2-1,12,CSVGQGEYEQFF,TGCAGCGTGGGACAGGGGGAATATGAGCAGTTCTTC
.,TRBV4-1,once,TRBJ1-2,15,CASSRTVRGDYGYTF,TGCGCCAGCAGCCGTACCGTCAGGGGAGACTATGGCTACACCTTC
TRBD1,TRBV4-2,.,TRBJ1-1,15,CASSQVTGGATEAFF,TGTGCCAGCAGCCAGGTCACAGGGGGTGCCACTGAAGCTTTCTTT
.,TRBV5-4,once,TRBJ1-6,16,CASSLGGGRSNSPLHF,TGTGCCAGCAGCTTGGGAGGGGGTCGAAGCAATTCACCCCTCCACTTT
.,TRBV12-3/TRBV12-4,few,TRBJ1-1,12,CASSQGTTEAFF,TGTGCCAGCAGTCAGGGTACCACTGAAGCTTTCTTT
.,TRBV5-6,.,TRBJ2-4,11,CASSGGNIQYF,TGTGCCAGCAGCGGGGGGAACATTCAGTACTTC
.,TRBV7-9,.,TRBJ1-1,13,CASSFAGNTEAFF,TGTGCCAGCAGCTTTGCGGGGAACACTGAAGCTTTCTTT
TRBD2,TRBV3-1/TRBV3-2,few,TRBJ2-1,15,CASSQVGTSNNEQFF,TGTGCCAGCAGCCAAGTCGGGACTAGTAACAATGAGCAGTTCTTC
.,TRBV5-6,.,TRBJ1-1,14,CASSPNLQATEAFF,TGTGCCAGCAGCCCCAACCTACAGGCCACTGAAGCTTTCTTT
.,TRBV7-2,.,TRBJ1-5,15,CASSLEGDRNQPQHF,TGTGCCAGCAGCTTAGAGGGGGATCGCAATCAGCCCCAGCATTTT
TRBD1,TRBV27,.,TRBJ2-7,14,CASSSFGQEDEQYF,TGTGCCAGCAGTTCGTTCGGACAGGAGGACGAGCAGTACTTC
.,TRBV5-1,.,TRBJ2-3,15,CASSLAGGSTDTQYF,TGCGCCAGCAGCTTGGCTGGCGGGAGCACAGATACGCAGTATTTT
TRBD2,TRBV28,.,TRBJ2-5,17,CASSLFVLAGVQETQYF,TGTGCCAGCAGTTTATTTGTTCTAGCGGGAGTACAAGAGACCCAGTACTTC